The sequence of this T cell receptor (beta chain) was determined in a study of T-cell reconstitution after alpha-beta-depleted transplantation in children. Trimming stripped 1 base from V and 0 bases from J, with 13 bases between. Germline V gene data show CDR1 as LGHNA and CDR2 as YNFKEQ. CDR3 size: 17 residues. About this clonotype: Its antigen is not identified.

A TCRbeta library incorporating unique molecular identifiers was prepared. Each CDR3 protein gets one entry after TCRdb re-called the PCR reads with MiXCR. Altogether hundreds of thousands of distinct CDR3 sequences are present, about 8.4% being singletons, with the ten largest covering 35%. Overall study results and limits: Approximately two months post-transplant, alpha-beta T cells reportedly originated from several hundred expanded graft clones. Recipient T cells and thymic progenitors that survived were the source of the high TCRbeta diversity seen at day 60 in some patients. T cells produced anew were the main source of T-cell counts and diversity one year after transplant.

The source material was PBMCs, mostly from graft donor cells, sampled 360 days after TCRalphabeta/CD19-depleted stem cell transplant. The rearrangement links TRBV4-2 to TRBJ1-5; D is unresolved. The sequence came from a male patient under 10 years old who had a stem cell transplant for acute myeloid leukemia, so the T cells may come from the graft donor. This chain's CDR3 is CASSQVRPANSNQPQHF. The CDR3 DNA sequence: TGTGCCAGCAGCCAAGTTCGGCCTGCGAATAGCAATCAGCCCCAGCATTTT.